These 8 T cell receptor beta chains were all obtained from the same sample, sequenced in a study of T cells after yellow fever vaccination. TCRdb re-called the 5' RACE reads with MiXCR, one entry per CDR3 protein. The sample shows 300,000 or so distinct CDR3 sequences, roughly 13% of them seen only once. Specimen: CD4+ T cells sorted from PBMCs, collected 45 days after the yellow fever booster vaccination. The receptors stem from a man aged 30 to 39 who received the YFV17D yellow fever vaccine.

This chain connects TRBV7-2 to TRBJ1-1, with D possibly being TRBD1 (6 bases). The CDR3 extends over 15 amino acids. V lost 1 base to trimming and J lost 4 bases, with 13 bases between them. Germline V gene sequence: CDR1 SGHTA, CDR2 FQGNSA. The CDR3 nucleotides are TGTGCCAGCAGCTTAGGTTGGGGAGGGGGCACTGAAGCTTTCTTT. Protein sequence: CASSLGWGGGTEAFF.

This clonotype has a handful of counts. DNA for the CDR3: TGTGCCAGCAGCCAAGGGAGTGGTATGCGGGAGCGCTCCTACAATGAGCAGTTCTTC. Its protein is CASSQGSGMRERSYNEQFF. This chain links TRBV7-8 with TRBJ2-1; 7 nucleotides line up with TRBD2. CDR3 length equals 19 residues. The J segment lost 0 bases and the V segment lost 5 bases, leaving 16 bases of the junction unmatched. The germline V gene has CDR1 SGHVS and CDR2 FQNEAQ. The full variable domain, with the rest looked up from reference TRBV7-8 and TRBJ2-1, is GAGVSQSPRYKVAKRGQDVALRCDPISGHVSLFWYQQALGQGPEFLTYFQNEAQLDKSGLPSDRFFAERPEGSVSTLKIQRTQQEDSAVYLCASSQGSGMRERSYNEQFFGPGTRLTVL.

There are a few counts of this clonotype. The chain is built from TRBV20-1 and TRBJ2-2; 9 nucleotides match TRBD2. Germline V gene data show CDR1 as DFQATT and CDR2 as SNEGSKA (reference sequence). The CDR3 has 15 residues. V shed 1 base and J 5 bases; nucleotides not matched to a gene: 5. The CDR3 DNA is TGCAGTGCTAGAGGCGGTAGCGGGAGTACCGGGGAGCTGTTTTTT. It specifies CSARGGSGSTGELFF.

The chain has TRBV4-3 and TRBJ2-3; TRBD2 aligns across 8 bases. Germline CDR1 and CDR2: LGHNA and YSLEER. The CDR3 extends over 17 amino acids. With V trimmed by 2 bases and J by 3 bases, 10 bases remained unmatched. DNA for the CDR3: TGCGCCAGCAGCCAAATCACAGCGGGAGTCGGTACAGATACGCAGTATTTT. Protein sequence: CASSQITAGVGTDTQYF.

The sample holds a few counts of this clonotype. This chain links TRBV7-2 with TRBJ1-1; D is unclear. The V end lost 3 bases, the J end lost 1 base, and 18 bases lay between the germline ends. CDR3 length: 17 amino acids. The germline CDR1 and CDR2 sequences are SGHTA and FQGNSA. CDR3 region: CASSFRSFGLRNTEAFF. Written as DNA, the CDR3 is TGTGCCAGCAGCTTTCGGTCCTTTGGACTCCGGAACACTGAAGCTTTCTTT.

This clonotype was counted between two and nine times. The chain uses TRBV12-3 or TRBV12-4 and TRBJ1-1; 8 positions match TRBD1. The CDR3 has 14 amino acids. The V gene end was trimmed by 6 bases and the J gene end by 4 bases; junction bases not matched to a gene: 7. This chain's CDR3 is CASRMTGDVTEAFF. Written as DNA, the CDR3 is TGTGCCAGCAGGATGACAGGGGACGTCACTGAAGCTTTCTTT.

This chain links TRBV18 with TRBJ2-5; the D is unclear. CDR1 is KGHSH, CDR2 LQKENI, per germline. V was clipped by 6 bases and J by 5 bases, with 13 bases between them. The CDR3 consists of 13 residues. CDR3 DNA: TGTGCCAGCTCCCCTTCCATGTTGGAGACCCAGTACTTC. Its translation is CASSPSMLETQYF.

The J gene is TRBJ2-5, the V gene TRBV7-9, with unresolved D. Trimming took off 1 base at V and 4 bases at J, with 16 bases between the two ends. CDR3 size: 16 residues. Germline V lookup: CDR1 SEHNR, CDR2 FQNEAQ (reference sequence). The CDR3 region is CASSLVYATERETQYF. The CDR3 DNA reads TGTGCCAGCAGCTTAGTATACGCGACTGAACGAGAGACCCAGTACTTC.